A single sample is the source of the 27 T cell receptor beta chains below, sequenced in a study of blood T cells in healthy people across ages. A second PCR, run for about 6 to 12 cycles, used a sample-barcoded 5' primer plus a J-beta primer mix. TCRdb re-analysed the 5' RACE reads in MiXCR, keeping a single row per CDR3 protein. The table records some 1.5 million distinct CDR3 sequences, under 55% of them present only once. Source material: blood. Source of these receptors: a woman aged 18-29 years in good health.

Many counts were recorded for this clonotype. The chain has TRBV7-9 and TRBJ1-1; D is perhaps TRBD1 (6 bases). Germline V gene data show CDR1 as SEHNR and CDR2 as FQNEAQ (reference sequence). CDR3 length equals 14 residues. Trimming removed 7 bases from V and 5 bases from J, with 17 bases in between. The CDR3 region is CASTPDGTTTEAFF. For the CDR3, the DNA is TGTGCCAGCACCCCGGACGGGACAACGACTGAAGCTTTCTTT. Filled out from reference TRBV7-9 and TRBJ1-1, the complete variable domain reads DTGVSQNPRHKITKRGQNVTFRCDPISEHNRLYWYRQTLGQGPEFLTYFQNEAQLEKSRLLSDRFSAERPKGSFSTLEIQRTEQGDSAMYLCASTPDGTTTEAFFGQGTRLTVV.

The V call is TRBV9, the J call TRBJ1-4; 7 bases agree with TRBD1. V shed 2 bases and J 0 bases; nucleotides not matched to a gene: 10. Germline CDR1 is SGDLS and CDR2 is YYNGEE. The CDR3 contains 18 residues. The CDR3 sequence is CASSVYRGPIATNEKLFF. CDR3 DNA: TGTGCCAGCAGCGTTTACAGGGGACCTATTGCAACTAATGAAAAACTGTTTTTT.

The genes are TRBV6-5 and TRBJ2-7, with 9 bases that match TRBD1. The CDR3 contains 16 residues. The germline V gene encodes CDR1 MNHEY and CDR2 SVGAGI. The junction had 11 bases not matched to a gene; V was cut back by 1 base and J by 7 bases. DNA for the CDR3: TGTGCCAGCAGTTACTTACGGACAGGGGCTAAGGATGAGCAGTACTTC. This codes for CASSYLRTGAKDEQYF.

The gene calls are TRBV12-3 or TRBV12-4 and TRBJ2-5; a weak D match, TRBD1 (6 bases). The CDR3 runs to 15 residues. The V and J ends lost 4 bases and 6 bases respectively, with 18 bases between them. CDR3 nucleotide sequence: TGTGCCAGCAGTTCATATCCGACAGGCCGCAAGACCCAGTACTTC. Translated, it gives CASSSYPTGRKTQYF.

Only one count was recorded for this clonotype. This chain links TRBV7-9 with TRBJ2-7, with 7 bases lining up with TRBD2. The CDR3 sequence is 14 residues long. V was clipped by 8 bases and J by 6 bases; unmatched bases: 13. CDR1 and CDR2 from the germline V gene are SEHNR and FQNEAQ (reference sequence). In DNA form, the CDR3 reads TGTGCCAGCCCTCCGGACGGGGGGATCAGCGAGCAGTACTTC. The encoded protein is CASPPDGGISEQYF.

As DNA, the CDR3 is TGTGCCAGCAGTTTCCGGGGGACGCCGACTAACTATGGCTACACCTTC. Protein: CASSFRGTPTNYGYTF. V usage is TRBV28 and J usage is TRBJ1-2; TRBD1 is a possible D gene (5 bases). The V end lost 3 bases, the J end lost 0 bases, and 14 bases lay between the germline ends. CDR1 is MDHEN and CDR2 is SYDVKM in the germline V gene. The CDR3 totals 16 residues.

This chain links TRBV6-9 with TRBJ2-1; tentatively, D is TRBD2 (7 bases). CDR3 size: 16 residues. Germline lookup yields CDR1 MNHGY and CDR2 SVAAGI. The V gene lost 7 bases and the J gene lost 4 bases, with 20 bases spanning the gap. The CDR3 bases are TGTGCCAGCACCCAATTCGGGGGGCCGAGGTACAATGAGCAGTTCTTC. It specifies CASTQFGGPRYNEQFF.

V is TRBV5-5 and J is TRBJ1-2, with D uncertain. Trimming took off 0 bases at V and 0 bases at J, with 6 bases between the two ends. The germline gives CDR1 SGHKS, CDR2 YYEKEE (reference sequence). The CDR3 sequence is 14 residues long. The CDR3 here is CASSLDGPNYGYTF. Written as DNA, the CDR3 is TGTGCCAGCAGCTTGGACGGGCCTAACTATGGCTACACCTTC. Complete variable domain (other parts from reference TRBV5-5 and TRBJ1-2): DAGVTQSPTHLIKTRGQQVTLRCSPISGHKSVSWYQQVLGQGPQFIFQYYEKEERGRGNFPDRFSARQFPNYSSELNVNALLLGDSALYLCASSLDGPNYGYTFGSGTRLTVV.

This clonotype turned up a few times. The chain joins TRBV5-1 to TRBJ1-6; D is perhaps TRBD1 (5 bases). V lost 3 bases and J 10 bases, leaving 11 bases between the germline ends. Per the germline V gene, CDR1 is SGHRS and CDR2 is YFSETQ. This CDR3 spans 13 amino acids. The CDR3 loop is CASSWERDSPLHF. The CDR3 DNA sequence: TGCGCCAGCAGCTGGGAGAGGGACTCACCCCTCCACTTT.

The rearrangement uses TRBV20-1 and TRBJ1-1, with TRBD1 identical over 7 bases. The J segment lost 1 base and the V segment lost 1 base, leaving 3 bases of the junction unmatched. The CDR3 loop spans 14 amino acids. Germline CDR1 and CDR2: DFQATT and SNEGSKA (reference sequence). In DNA, the CDR3 is TGCAGTGCTAGAGGAGCAGGGGGGAACACTGAAGCTTTCTTT. Encoded protein: CSARGAGGNTEAFF.

The gene calls are TRBV20-1 and TRBJ2-1; 8 bases map to TRBD1. V was clipped by 6 bases and J by 3 bases; unmatched bases: 4. The germline V gene encodes CDR1 DFQATT and CDR2 SNEGSKA (reference sequence). The CDR3 runs 13 residues. The CDR3: CSANRGYYNEQFF. In DNA, the CDR3 is TGCAGTGCGAACAGGGGGTACTACAATGAGCAGTTCTTC.

Only a few counts were recorded for this clonotype. This chain connects TRBV20-1 to TRBJ2-1; 9 positions agree with TRBD2. V lost 7 bases to trimming and J lost 0 bases; unmatched junction nucleotides: 10. CDR1 and CDR2 from the germline V gene are DFQATT and SNEGSKA (reference sequence). The CDR3 is 16 residues long. CDR3 amino acids: CSVQSSGGSSYNEQFF. The CDR3 nucleotides are TGCAGTGTTCAATCAAGCGGGGGGAGCTCCTACAATGAGCAGTTCTTC.

This chain uses TRBV9 with TRBJ1-1; TRBD1 agrees at 12 bases. Germline V gene lookup returns CDR1 SGDLS and CDR2 YYNGEE. Trimming removed 0 bases from V and 2 bases from J; junction bases left unmatched: 2. The CDR3 length is 16 residues. CDR3 in DNA: TGTGCCAGCAGCGTAGGGGGGACAGGGGGCAACACTGAAGCTTTCTTT. As protein: CASSVGGTGGNTEAFF. Full variable domain (rest looked up from reference TRBV9 and TRBJ1-1): DSGVTQTPKHLITATGQRVTLRCSPRSGDLSVYWYQQSLDQGLQFLIQYYNGEERAKGNILERFSAQQFPDLHSELNLSSLELGDSALYFCASSVGGTGGNTEAFFGQGTRLTVV.

This clonotype was seen a few times. CDR3 coding DNA: TGTGCCAGCCGCCCCGACCCCTACAATGAGCAGTTCTTC. This gives the protein CASRPDPYNEQFF. The chain has TRBV25-1 and TRBJ2-1; unclear D gene. The CDR3 is 13 residues long. The ends were cut back, 8 bases at V and 2 bases at J, with 10 bases in the middle. Looked up from germline, CDR1 is MGHDK and CDR2 is SYGVNS.

J is TRBJ2-2 and V is TRBV7-3, with TRBD2 matching over 8 bases. The J segment lost 5 bases and the V segment lost 10 bases, leaving 3 bases of the junction unmatched. The germline CDR1 and CDR2 sequences are SGHTA and FQGTGA. This CDR3 is built from 12 residues. The CDR3 loop reads CANVAGTGELFF. DNA for the CDR3: TGTGCCAATGTAGCGGGAACCGGGGAGCTGTTTTTT.

This clonotype showed up just a few times. The gene calls are TRBV12-3 or TRBV12-4 and TRBJ2-7, with 9 nucleotides matching TRBD1. This CDR3 region has 22 residues. The V and J ends lost 5 bases and 3 bases, in that order; junction bases with no gene match: 29. CDR3 sequence (DNA): TGTGCCAGCAGTCGTAACAGGGGGCAAATACCAATTACTCAGAAACCCGTCTACGAGCAGTACTTC. It translates to CASSRNRGQIPITQKPVYEQYF.

J is TRBJ2-7 and V is TRBV28, with D unresolved. V was trimmed by 4 bases and J by 1 base, leaving 11 bases between them. Germline CDR1 reads MDHEN; CDR2 reads SYDVKM. This CDR3 spans 14 amino acids. Written as DNA, the CDR3 is TGTGCCAGCAGTTCCTCGACTGAATCCTACGAGCAGTACTTC. Translated: CASSSSTESYEQYF. The complete variable domain, with remaining parts taken from reference TRBV28 and TRBJ2-7, reads DVKVTQSSRYLVKRTGEKVFLECVQDMDHENMFWYRQDPGLGLRLIYFSYDVKMKEKGDIPEGYSVSREKKERFSLILESASTNQTSMYLCASSSSTESYEQYFGPGTRLTVT.

The J gene is TRBJ1-5, the V gene TRBV12-3 or TRBV12-4; TRBD1 aligns across 8 bases. J gave up 5 bases and V 6 bases, and 6 bases lay outside the gene matches. There are 14 residues in the CDR3. CDR3 in amino acids: CASSRTGMDQPQHF. In nucleotides, the CDR3 is TGTGCCAGCAGCCGGACAGGGATGGATCAGCCCCAGCATTTT.

This clonotype has just a few counts. The V gene is TRBV7-2, the J gene TRBJ1-6; D is unclear. The V end lost 0 bases, the J end lost 6 bases, and 12 bases lay between the germline ends. This CDR3 region has 16 residues. The V gene's germline CDR1 is SGHTA and CDR2 FQGNSA. CDR3 loop: CASSLAGMGSNSPLHF. Written as DNA, the CDR3 is TGTGCCAGCAGCTTAGCTGGCATGGGGAGTAATTCACCCCTCCACTTT.

The chain combines TRBV12-3 or TRBV12-4 with TRBJ2-3, with D perhaps matching TRBD2 (5 bases). The CDR3 runs to 14 residues. Trimming left V 8 bases short and J 0 bases short, with 12 bases between. The CDR3: CASSWTPSTDTQYF. CDR3 DNA sequence: TGTGCCAGCTCCTGGACTCCTAGCACAGATACGCAGTATTTT.

This clonotype was detected once. The rearrangement uses TRBV12-3 or TRBV12-4 and TRBJ1-1; D ambiguous. The CDR3 is made up of 13 amino acids. V was pared by 7 bases and J by 1 base, with 10 bases between. The CDR3 bases are TGTGCCAGCACCAGAAAGAAGAACACTGAAGCTTTCTTT. Residues: CASTRKKNTEAFF.

The chain carries TRBV2 and TRBJ2-5, with 8 bases identical to TRBD2. The germline V gene encodes CDR1 SNHLY and CDR2 FYNNEI. With 4 bases clipped from V and 3 bases from J, the junction kept 10 bases outside the gene matches. The CDR3 loop spans 16 amino acids. DNA for the CDR3: TGTGCCAGCAGTGGAGGACTAGCCACTGAAAAAGAGACCCAGTACTTC. It specifies CASSGGLATEKETQYF.

The rearrangement joins TRBV23-1 to TRBJ2-7; unclear D gene. TRBV23-1 is filed as an ORF, its function uncertain. The CDR3 consists of 9 residues. V gave up 11 bases and J gave up 5 bases, with 7 bases separating them. CDR3 sequence (DNA): TGCGCCGACCCGCACGAGCAGTACTTC. Translated, it gives CADPHEQYF.

The count of this clonotype is one. This chain links TRBV5-1 with TRBJ2-2, with D unresolved. V was pared by 3 bases and J by 8 bases, with 8 bases between. In germline, CDR1 is SGHRS, CDR2 YFSETQ. The CDR3 runs to 12 residues. CDR3 sequence (DNA): TGCGCCAGCAGCTCCTACGTTGGGGAGCTGTTTTTT. It codes for CASSSYVGELFF.

This rearrangement joins TRBV11-2 to TRBJ2-4; tentatively, D is TRBD1 (6 bases). Matching the DNA end better, TRBJ2-7 makes the J call doubtful. The length of the CDR3 is 14 residues. Per the germline V gene, CDR1 is SGHAT and CDR2 is FQNNGV. CDR3 sequence (DNA): TGTGCCAGCAGCGGCAGGGGAAGGGGCTACGAGCAGTACTTC. Translation gives CASSGRGRGYEQYF.

The sample holds a few counts of this clonotype. This chain joins TRBV2 and TRBJ2-1; D ambiguous. The germline V and J ends were trimmed by 1 base and 4 bases, with 14 bases remaining between them. This CDR3 is 16 amino acids long. CDR1 and CDR2 (germline): SNHLY, FYNNEI. CDR3 DNA sequence: TGTGCCAGCAGTGAAGGCAGTCTCCTTACATACAATGAGCAGTTCTTC. Protein sequence: CASSEGSLLTYNEQFF. Supplemented by reference TRBV2 and TRBJ2-1, the full variable domain reads EPEVTQTPSHQVTQMGQEVILRCVPISNHLYFYWYRQILGQKVEFLVSFYNNEISEKSEIFDDQFSVERPDGSNFTLKIRSTKLEDSAMYFCASSEGSLLTYNEQFFGPGTRLTVL.

V gene TRBV11-1 combines with J gene TRBJ2-1; 15 positions match TRBD2. Judging by the DNA end, TRBJ2-7 fits better; the J call may be wrong. There are 18 residues in the CDR3. The germline gives CDR1 SGHAT, CDR2 FQDESV (reference sequence). This CDR3 is CASSLGLAGGFDYNEQYF. The CDR3 region has the DNA TGTGCCAGCAGCTTGGGACTAGCGGGAGGATTCGACTACAATGAGCAGTACTTC.